Each of the 21 T cell receptor beta chains below was sequenced from the same sample in a study of T cells in Graves' hyperthyroidism and ophthalmopathy. The CDR3 regions of TCR beta were amplified from RNA transcripts. A first-round RT-PCR of the TCR CDR3 used the HTBI primer set. TCRdb ran MiXCR on the multiplex PCR reads and lists one entry per CDR3 protein. The table records around 700,000 distinct CDR3 sequences, roughly a sixth of them present only once. Sequences were obtained from blood. These receptors were taken from a woman in her 50s with Graves' hyperthyroidism that later progressed to Graves' ophthalmopathy.

This clonotype was observed many times. The rearrangement links TRBV20-1 to TRBJ1-6, with D possibly matching TRBD1 (5 bases). Germline V gene lookup returns CDR1 DFQATT and CDR2 SNEGSKA (reference sequence). Trimming took 1 base from V and 12 from J, leaving 28 bases between them. CDR3 length: 18 amino acids. The CDR3 here is CSARVRFGTLARMGPLHF. The CDR3 DNA follows: TGCAGTGCTAGAGTGCGGTTCGGGACTCTCGCTCGGATGGGACCCCTCCACTTT.

This clonotype was found many times. The rearrangement links TRBV12-3 or TRBV12-4 to TRBJ1-5; D perhaps matches TRBD1 (5 bases). Trimming took off 7 bases at V and 3 bases at J, with 16 bases between the two ends. The CDR3 consists of 15 residues. The CDR3 reads CASTLGQGVNQPQHF. CDR3 coding DNA: TGTGCCAGCACCTTGGGGCAGGGTGTCAATCAGCCCCAGCATTTT.

This clonotype came up a few times. The V gene is TRBV20-1, the J gene TRBJ2-5, with D perhaps TRBD1 or TRBD2 (5 bases each). This CDR3 has 15 residues. V lost 0 bases and J 4 bases, leaving 15 bases between the germline ends. Per the germline V gene, CDR1 is DFQATT and CDR2 is SNEGSKA (reference sequence). This CDR3 reads CSARDGASSVETQYF. CDR3 nucleotide sequence: TGCAGTGCTAGAGACGGGGCCAGTTCGGTAGAGACCCAGTACTTC.

This clonotype appeared many times. A much larger clone is a single base away; this may be a read error. The chain uses TRBV5-8 and TRBJ1-1, with D possibly matching TRBD1 (5 bases). CDR1 is SGHTS, CDR2 YDEGEE, per germline. With 4 bases removed from V and 1 base from J, the gap between germline ends came to 8 bases. The CDR3 has 13 amino acids. CDR3 residues: CASSGTENTEAFF. The CDR3 DNA reads TGTGCCAGCAGCGGGACCGAGAACACTGAAGCTTTCTTT.

CDR3 region: CASSIRMGWNTEAFF. DNA for the CDR3: TGTGCCAGTAGTATAAGGATGGGCTGGAACACTGAAGCTTTCTTT. The V and J genes are TRBV19 and TRBJ1-1; unclear D gene. Germline V lookup: CDR1 LNHDA, CDR2 SQIVND (reference sequence). The CDR3 consists of 15 residues. Deletions cut 2 bases from V and 1 base from J, with 11 bases between.

This clonotype was seen just once. The chain recombines TRBV10-3 with TRBJ2-5, with D maybe TRBD2 (7 bases). Trimming removed 6 bases at V and 4 bases at J, with 15 bases between. This CDR3 contains 14 residues. Germline V gives CDR1 ENHRY, CDR2 SYGVKD. Here the CDR3 DNA reads TGTGCCATCAGGGGAGATGGGGGGGCAGAGACCCAGTACTTC. Translating it yields CAIRGDGGAETQYF.

This clonotype was recorded at least ten times. The chain links TRBV20-1 to TRBJ1-2; D perhaps matches TRBD1 (5 bases). The CDR3 runs 11 residues. From germline, CDR1 is DFQATT and CDR2 SNEGSKA (reference sequence). V dropped 6 bases and J dropped 8 bases, with 13 bases sitting between them. CDR3 coding DNA: TGCAGTGCCTCCCCGGGGGGAGGCTACACCTTC. Its protein is CSASPGGGYTF.

This chain connects TRBV18 to TRBJ2-2; perhaps D is TRBD1 or TRBD2 (5 bases each). The germline V and J ends were trimmed by 2 bases and 2 bases, with 9 bases remaining between them. Germline lookup yields CDR1 KGHSH and CDR2 LQKENI. The CDR3 is 15 amino acids. The CDR3 nucleotides read TGTGCCAGCTCACCAGGGACGGACAACACCGGGGAGCTGTTTTTT. Translated, it gives CASSPGTDNTGELFF.

This clonotype came up a few times. The V call is TRBV12-3 or TRBV12-4, the J call TRBJ2-5; D unresolved. This CDR3 spans 15 amino acids. V was pared by 5 bases and J by 0 bases, with 13 bases between. The chain's CDR3 is CASSPRTVYQETQYF. In nucleotides, the CDR3 is TGTGCCAGCAGTCCAAGAACAGTGTACCAAGAGACCCAGTACTTC.

The chain recombines TRBV10-3 with TRBJ1-3; a possible D gene is TRBD1 (5 bases). The germline CDR1 and CDR2 sequences are ENHRY and SYGVKD. Trimming stripped 10 bases from V and 15 bases from J, with 28 bases between. The CDR3 is 14 amino acids. The CDR3 DNA sequence: TGTGCCAGCACGACTAGCGGGGGGGATAACCCGGAATATTTT. As protein: CASTTSGGDNPEYF.

This clonotype was picked up many times. The chain combines TRBV5-1 with TRBJ1-2, with D maybe TRBD1 (6 bases). There are 12 residues in the CDR3. V was trimmed by 3 bases and J by 6 bases, leaving 9 bases between them. From germline, CDR1 is SGHRS and CDR2 YFSETQ. The CDR3 DNA sequence: TGCGCCAGCAGCTGGGGACATGATGGCTACACCTTC. Protein product: CASSWGHDGYTF. The full variable domain, completed using reference TRBV5-1 and TRBJ1-2, is KAGVTQTPRYLIKTRGQQVTLSCSPISGHRSVSWYQQTPGQGLQFLFEYFSETQRNKGNFPGRFSGRQFSNSRSEMNVSTLELGDSALYLCASSWGHDGYTFGSGTRLTVV.

This clonotype is a singleton in its sample. This sequence may be a read error, since a much larger clone differs from it by one base. The genes are TRBV7-2 and TRBJ2-7; TRBD2 might be the D (6 bases). CDR3 length equals 14 residues. Germline CDR1 SGHTA, CDR2 FQGNSA. V gave up 4 bases and J gave up 3 bases, with 13 bases separating them. In nucleotides, the CDR3 is TGTGCCAGCAGCTCTTCTAGCGATCTCTACGAGCAGTACTTC. Protein: CASSSSSDLYEQYF.

The V gene is TRBV5-1, the J gene TRBJ2-5; D tentatively reads TRBD1 or TRBD2 (5 bases each). Trimming removed 4 bases at V and 5 bases at J, with 15 bases between. This CDR3 is 14 amino acids long. Germline CDR1 and CDR2: SGHRS and YFSETQ. The CDR3 loop is CASSTRGSGETQYF. CDR3 DNA: TGCGCCAGCAGCACGAGGGGTTCGGGGGAGACCCAGTACTTC. The whole variable domain, filled in from reference TRBV5-1 and TRBJ2-5, reads KAGVTQTPRYLIKTRGQQVTLSCSPISGHRSVSWYQQTPGQGLQFLFEYFSETQRNKGNFPGRFSGRQFSNSRSEMNVSTLELGDSALYLCASSTRGSGETQYFGPGTRLLVL.

This clonotype occurred many times. This chain links TRBV20-1 with TRBJ2-7, with TRBD1 identical over 7 bases. The CDR3 sequence is 13 residues long. V trimming: 5 bases; J trimming: 4 bases; junction bases outside the gene matches: 8. Looked up from germline, CDR1 is DFQATT and CDR2 is SNEGSKA (reference sequence). CDR3 sequence reads: CSARRTGGYEQYF. CDR3 DNA: TGCAGTGCTCGGAGGACAGGAGGATACGAGCAGTACTTC.

In this sample, this clonotype turned up many times. The chain has TRBV7-8 and TRBJ1-1; unclear D gene. V lost 2 bases and J 2 bases, leaving 6 bases between the germline ends. Germline V gene sequence: CDR1 SGHVS, CDR2 FQNEAQ. The CDR3 consists of 13 residues. CDR3 residues: CASSLLRNTEAFF. In nucleotides, the CDR3 is TGTGCCAGCAGCTTATTGCGAAACACTGAAGCTTTCTTT.

The rearrangement uses TRBV6-1 and TRBJ2-5; 10 nucleotides align to TRBD1. The trim removed 4 bases at V and 0 bases at J, leaving 14 bases unmatched. This CDR3 region has 19 residues. CDR1 and CDR2 from the germline V gene are MNHNS and SASEGT. The CDR3 region has the DNA TGTGCCAGCAGTGGCCGCCGACAGGGGGCGAATCCGTACCAAGAGACCCAGTACTTC. It codes for CASSGRRQGANPYQETQYF.

This clonotype was counted between two and nine times. The gene calls are TRBV27 and TRBJ2-7; D is unresolved. Germline loops: CDR1 MNHEY, CDR2 SMNVEV (reference sequence). V dropped 2 bases and J dropped 4 bases, with 9 bases sitting between them. The CDR3 has 13 amino acids. In DNA form, the CDR3 reads TGTGCCAGCAGTTTACAGGAGAGGTACGAGCAGTACTTC. Amino acids: CASSLQERYEQYF.

This clonotype was found many times. The chain couples TRBV6-2 or TRBV6-3 to TRBJ1-5; D is unresolved. This CDR3 comprises 12 residues. The V end lost 6 bases, the J end lost 3 bases, and 6 bases lay between the germline ends. Germline CDR1 reads MNHEY; CDR2 reads SVGEGT. The CDR3 sequence is CASSEPNQPQHF. As DNA, the CDR3 is TGTGCCAGCAGCGAGCCCAATCAGCCCCAGCATTTT.

This clonotype was seen ten or more times. The chain combines TRBV20-1 with TRBJ2-5, with 9 positions matching TRBD2. This CDR3 has 15 residues. The V segment lost 3 bases and the J segment 3 bases; nucleotides outside the gene matches: 8. In germline, CDR1 is DFQATT, CDR2 SNEGSKA (reference sequence). The CDR3 DNA reads as TGCAGTGCTAGTTTCCGAGCGGGGGGTGAAGAGACCCAGTACTTC. This translates into CSASFRAGGEETQYF.

The chain carries TRBV9 and TRBJ2-3, with 7 bases that match TRBD2. This CDR3 comprises 17 residues. Germline CDR1 is SGDLS and CDR2 is YYNGEE. Trimming at V came to 3 bases and at J to 1 base, leaving 11 bases not matched to a gene. Here the CDR3 DNA reads TGTGCCAGCAGCGGGACGCCCGGGAGGCACGGCACAGATACGCAGTATTTT. This translates into CASSGTPGRHGTDTQYF.

This clonotype has ten or more counts. The chain uses TRBV11-2 and TRBJ2-3, with a weak D call TRBD2 (6 bases). The germline V gene encodes CDR1 SGHAT and CDR2 FQNNGV. CDR3 size: 15 residues. V shed 3 bases and J shed 3 bases, with 13 bases lying between them. Here the CDR3 DNA reads TGTGCCAGCAGCTTTAGGGGACTCGTTACAGATACGCAGTATTTT. This encodes CASSFRGLVTDTQYF.